The entry that follows covers one T cell receptor (beta chain) sequence. Its target is not known. The sample is drawn from a study of cytomegalovirus exposure and HLA in healthy donors. The study's findings and limits: CMV antigen specificity of a few CMV-associated chains was confirmed in vitro. TRBV6-2, TRBV6-3 and other indistinguishable V segments were excluded.

Per the germline V gene, CDR1 is SGHRS and CDR2 is YFSETQ. The CDR3 sequence is 14 residues long. The ends lost 3 bases at V and 6 bases at J; junction bases unmatched: 7. The PCR contained 60 Vbeta and 13 Jbeta primers. Under the authors' procedure: Later, an analysis found around 80 million unique TCR beta chains, and some 10 million of these were shared. Produced via immunoSEQ multiplex PCR; TCRdb's table is partial and in-frame only. Clonal size and the V and J genes are those of that table, whereas D and trimming came from the DNA. Here the sample spans 150,000 to 200,000 clones, about 70% being singletons.

The sequencing input was PBMCs. The receptor's source is a woman in her 30s in good health and CMV-seronegative. The V and J genes are TRBV5-1 and TRBJ1-2; 8 bases align to TRBD1. The CDR3: CASSSGQGQDGYTF. CDR3 in DNA: TGCGCCAGCAGCTCCGGACAGGGCCAAGATGGCTACACCTTC.